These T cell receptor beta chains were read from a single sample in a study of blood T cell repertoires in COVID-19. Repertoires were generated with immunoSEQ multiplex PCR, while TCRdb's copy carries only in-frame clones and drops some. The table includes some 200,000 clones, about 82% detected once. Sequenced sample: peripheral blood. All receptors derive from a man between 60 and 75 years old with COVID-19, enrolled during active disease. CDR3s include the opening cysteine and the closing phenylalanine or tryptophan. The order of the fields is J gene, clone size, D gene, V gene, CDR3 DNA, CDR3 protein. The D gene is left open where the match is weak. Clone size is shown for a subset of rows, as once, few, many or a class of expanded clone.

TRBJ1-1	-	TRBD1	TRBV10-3	TGTGCCATCAGTGGTTGGACAGGGGGTGAAGCTTTCTTT	CAISGWTGGEAFF
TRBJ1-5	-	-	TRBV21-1	TGTGCCAGCAGCAAAGAGATTACGGGGGGGAGCAATCAGCCCCAGCATTTT	CASSKEITGGSNQPQHF
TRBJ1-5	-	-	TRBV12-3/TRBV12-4	TGTGCCAGCAGATGGAGGAGCAATCAGCCCCAGCATTTT	CASRWRSNQPQHF
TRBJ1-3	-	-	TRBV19	TGTGCCAGTAGTACTGTGGGAGCCTCTGGAAACACCATATATTTT	CASSTVGASGNTIYF
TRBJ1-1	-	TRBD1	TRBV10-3	TGTGCTATCCGACAGGGGAGGAACACTGAAGCTTTCTTT	CAIRQGRNTEAFF
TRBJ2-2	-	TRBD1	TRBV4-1	TGCGCCAGCAGCCGACAGGGTAACGCGAACACCGGGGAGCTGTTTTTT	CASSRQGNANTGELFF
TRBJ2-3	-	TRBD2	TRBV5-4	TGTGCCAGCAGCCCAGGACTAGCGGGAACCATGAATACGCAGTATTTT	CASSPGLAGTMNTQYF
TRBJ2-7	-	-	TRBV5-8	TGTGCCAGCATCCCGGGCGGCGGAGGAGGCTACGAGCAGTACTTC	CASIPGGGGGYEQYF
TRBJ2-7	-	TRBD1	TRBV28	TGTGCCAGCAGTTTACCGGGACAGGTCTCCTACGAGCAGTACTTC	CASSLPGQVSYEQYF
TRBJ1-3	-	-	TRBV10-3	TGTGCCATCGGGGCAGACTCTGGAAACACCATATATTTT	CAIGADSGNTIYF
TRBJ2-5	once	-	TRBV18	TGTGCCAGCTCTCCGACAGGTCTGACGGAGACCCAGTACTTC	CASSPTGLTETQYF
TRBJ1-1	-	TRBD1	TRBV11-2	TGTGCCAGCAGCGATCGGGACAGGGTGGCTGAAGCTTTCTTT	CASSDRDRVAEAFF
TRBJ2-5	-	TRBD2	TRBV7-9	TGTGCCAGCAGCCTAGACGGGGGGGAGACCCAGTACTTC	CASSLDGGETQYF
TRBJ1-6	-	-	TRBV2	TGTGCCAGCACTCCCGGAAGGGGCAATTCACCCCTCCACTTT	CASTPGRGNSPLHF
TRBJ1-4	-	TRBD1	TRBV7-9	TGTGCCACAAAAGGGACAGTTAATGAAAAACTGTTTTTT	CATKGTVNEKLFF
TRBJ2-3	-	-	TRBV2	TGTGCCAGCAGGAAGGGTAGCGGCACAGATACGCAGTATTTT	CASRKGSGTDTQYF
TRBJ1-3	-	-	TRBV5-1	TGCGCCAGCAGCTTGGAGCCGGACAGCTACTCTGGAAACACCATATATTTT	CASSLEPDSYSGNTIYF
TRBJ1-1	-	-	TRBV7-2	TGTGCCAGCAGCTTAGACGCTAGGCGAGGGGAAGCTTTCTTT	CASSLDARRGEAFF
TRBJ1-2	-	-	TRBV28	TGTGCCAGCACCCAGGACAGCAACTATGGCTACACCTTC	CASTQDSNYGYTF
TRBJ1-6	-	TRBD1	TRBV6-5	TGTGCCAGCAGCAGACAGGGTGTGGCTTCACCCCTCCACTTT	CASSRQGVASPLHF
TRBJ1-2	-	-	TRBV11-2	TGTGCCAGCAGCTTTTCAAGGGGAGGTTATGGCTACACCTTC	CASSFSRGGYGYTF
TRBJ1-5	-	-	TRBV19	TGTGCCAGTAGTATCCTTCAGCAGGTCAGCAATCAGCCCCAGCATTTT	CASSILQQVSNQPQHF
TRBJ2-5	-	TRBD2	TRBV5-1	TGCGCCAGCAGCCTCGGGACTAGTGGGACCCAGTACTTC	CASSLGTSGTQYF
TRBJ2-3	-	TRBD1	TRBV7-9	TGTGCCAGCAGGCCACAGGGGCCCAATCCCACAGATACGCAGTATTTT	CASRPQGPNPTDTQYF
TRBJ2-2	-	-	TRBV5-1	TGCGCCAGCTGGGGGCTAGCGGACACCGGGGAGCTGTTTTTT	CASWGLADTGELFF
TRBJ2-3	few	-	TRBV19	TGTGCCAGTAGTATAGTAGGAGCGATAACAACAGATACGCAGTATTTT	CASSIVGAITTDTQYF
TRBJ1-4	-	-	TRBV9	TGTGCCAGCAGCGTAGAGGCGGCAGTTAATGAAAAACTGTTTTTT	CASSVEAAVNEKLFF
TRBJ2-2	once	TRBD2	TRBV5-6	TGTGCCAGCAGCACCGGACTAGCGGGAGAAGGCGGGGAGCTGTTTTTT	CASSTGLAGEGGELFF
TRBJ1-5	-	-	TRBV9	TGTGCCAGCAGCGCGGAGTATAGCAATCAGCCCCAGCATTTT	CASSAEYSNQPQHF
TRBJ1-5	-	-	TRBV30	TGTGCCTGGACATCCGCGGCCCTTAATCAGCCCCAGCATTTT	CAWTSAALNQPQHF
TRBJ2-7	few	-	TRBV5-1	TGCGCCAGCAGCTTGAACCCAAACAGGGACGAGCAGTACTTC	CASSLNPNRDEQYF
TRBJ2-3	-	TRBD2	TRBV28	TGTGCCAGCAGTTGGGGCGGGGGTATAGAACTTGTAAATACGCAGTATTTT	CASSWGGGIELVNTQYF
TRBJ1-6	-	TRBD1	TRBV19	TGTGCCAGTAGTGTATGGGACAGAAATTCACCCCTCCACTTT	CASSVWDRNSPLHF
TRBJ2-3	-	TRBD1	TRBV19	TGTGCCAGTAGTAAGGGGACAGGGGGCACAGATACGCAGTATTTT	CASSKGTGGTDTQYF
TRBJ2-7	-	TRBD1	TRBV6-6	TGTGCCAGCAGGCGTGACCGGGACAGGTCCTACGAGCAGTACTTC	CASRRDRDRSYEQYF
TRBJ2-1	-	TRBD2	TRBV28	TGTGCCAGCAGTCCGCTCGGTGGGAGGGTCAATGAGCAGTTCTTC	CASSPLGGRVNEQFF
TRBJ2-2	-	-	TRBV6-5	TGTGCCAGCAGTTGGGGACAACCGCCGAACACCGGGGAGCTGTTTTTT	CASSWGQPPNTGELFF
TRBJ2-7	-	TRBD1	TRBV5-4	TGTGCCAGCAGCTGGGGACAGGGGGCGTCCTACGAGCAGTACTTC	CASSWGQGASYEQYF
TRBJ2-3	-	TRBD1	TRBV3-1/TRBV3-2	TGTGCCAGCAGTCCTGGACAGGCCACCAGCACAGATACGCAGTATTTT	CASSPGQATSTDTQYF
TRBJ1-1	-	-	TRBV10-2	TGCGCCAGCAGCCCCCGGGGAGGGACTGAAGCTTTCTTT	CASSPRGGTEAFF
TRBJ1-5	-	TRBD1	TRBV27	TGTGCCAGCAGTTTGACAGGGTCTTATCAGCCCCAGCATTTT	CASSLTGSYQPQHF
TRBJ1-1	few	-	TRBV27	TGTGCCAGCAGTTTATTTCACACAGACACTGAAGCTTTCTTT	CASSLFHTDTEAFF
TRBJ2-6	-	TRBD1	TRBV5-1	TGCGCCAGCAACACAGGGGATAGTGGGGCCAACGTCCTGACTTTC	CASNTGDSGANVLTF
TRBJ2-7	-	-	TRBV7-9	TGTGCCAGCAGCTTTCCTGGCTTCCCCACCTACGAGCAGTACTTC	CASSFPGFPTYEQYF
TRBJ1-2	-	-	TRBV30	TGTGCCTGGACATACTCCCCCAGGATCGTCTATGGCTACACCTTC	CAWTYSPRIVYGYTF
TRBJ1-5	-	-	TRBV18	TGTGCCAGCTCACCTGGCACAGGGCGGATCAATCAGCCCCAGCATTTT	CASSPGTGRINQPQHF
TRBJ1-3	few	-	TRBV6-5	TGTGCCACCTCCAGCCCAGCGACTGGAAACACCATATATTTT	CATSSPATGNTIYF